This T cell receptor (beta chain) derives from a study of cytomegalovirus exposure and HLA in healthy donors. Across the whole study: In a later analysis, it was reported that the 110 or so validation repertoires had been produced on the same platform as the 670 or so repertoires belonging to the first cohort.

Worth noting for this clone: The antigen remains undetermined.

The repertoire was sequenced with immunoSEQ multiplex PCR; TCRdb's copy has only in-frame clones and lacks some. The data show roughly 150,000 clones, approximately 84% seen once. The CDR3 spans 19 residues. The ends lost 6 bases at V and 2 bases at J; junction bases unmatched: 13. The germline CDR1 and CDR2 sequences are SEHNR and FQNEAQ (reference sequence). The study's findings and limits: Across donors, most TCRs were seen rarely, yet some public ones were widespread. Subsequent analysis revealed that first-cohort TCR clusters tended to co-occur in the 100 to 150 validation repertoires. Cytomegalovirus association was listed for about 170 TCR beta chains.

The clonotype was recovered from a man aged 25-40 years in good health and CMV-seropositive. This sequence joins TRBV7-9 and TRBJ2-6; 10 nucleotides line up with TRBD1. The specimen was PBMCs. In DNA, the CDR3 is TGTGCCAGCAGGGGACCGTACCGGGACAGGGGTCCTGGGGCCAACGTCCTGACTTTC. Residues: CASRGPYRDRGPGANVLTF.